This TCR beta chain derives from a study of T cells after yellow fever vaccination. MiXCR was run by TCRdb on the 5' RACE reads, yielding one entry per CDR3 protein. The sample carries a few hundred thousand distinct CDR3 sequences, under 15% recorded once. V lost 4 bases and J lost 4, with 16 bases in between. The length of the CDR3 is 15 residues. CDR1 is SGHNT, CDR2 YENEEA, per germline. As concerns this clonotype: Its antigen is unidentified.

Study-wide findings and caveats: FACS-sorted repertoires might harbor abundant contaminating clonotypes from the bulk population.

The sample was CD4+ T cells sorted from PBMCs, taken 15 days after the yellow fever booster vaccination. The TCR comes from a young man who received the YFV17D yellow fever vaccine. V usage is TRBV11-3 and J usage is TRBJ2-5; D tentatively fits TRBD1 or TRBD2 (6 bases each). DNA of the CDR3: TGTGCCAGCAGCTCCGTAGGGGGAGGTGGAGAGACCCAGTACTTC. It encodes CASSSVGGGGETQYF.